This T cell receptor (beta chain) came from a study of long-term antiretroviral therapy in people with HIV. Assay version v3.0 of immunoSEQ was used, and it was run at survey level. What sequencing targeted per sample was about 35,000-55,000 T-cell genomes. Sequenced by immunoSEQ multiplex PCR; TCRdb stores in-frame clones only, minus some. Of 25,000 to 35,000 clones listed, approximately 96% are singletons. Notes on this clone: What it binds is unknown.

Treatment locations for all participants with HIV were in the United States. V shed 4 bases, J shed 3 bases, and the junction held 6 bases outside the gene matches. Germline V gene lookup returns CDR1 LNHNV and CDR2 YYDKDF (reference sequence). The CDR3 has 15 amino acids. Whole-study results and caveats: Pre-ART clonal expansion yielded clones that dominated the repertoire at all time points.

This sequence joins TRBV15 and TRBJ2-1; 7 positions match TRBD2. The sequencing here drew on unsorted PBMCs, taken roughly 6.4 years after starting antiretroviral therapy. The sequence was obtained from a man aged 30-40 years with HIV. The CDR3 spells CATSTREVGYNEQFF. As DNA, the CDR3 is TGTGCCACCAGCACTCGGGAGGTGGGCTACAATGAGCAGTTCTTC.